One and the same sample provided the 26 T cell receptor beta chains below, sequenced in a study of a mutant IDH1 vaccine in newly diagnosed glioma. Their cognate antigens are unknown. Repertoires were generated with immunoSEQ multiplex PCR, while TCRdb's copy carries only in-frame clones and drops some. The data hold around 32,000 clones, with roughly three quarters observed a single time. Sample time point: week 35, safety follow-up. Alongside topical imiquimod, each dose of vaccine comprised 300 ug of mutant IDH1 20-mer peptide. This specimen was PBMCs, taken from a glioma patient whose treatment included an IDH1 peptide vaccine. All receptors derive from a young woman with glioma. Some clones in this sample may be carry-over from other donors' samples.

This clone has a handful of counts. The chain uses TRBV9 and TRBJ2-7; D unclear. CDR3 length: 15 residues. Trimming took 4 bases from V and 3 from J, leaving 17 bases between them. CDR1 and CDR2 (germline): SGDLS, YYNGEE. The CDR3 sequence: CASSPDLDPIYEQYF. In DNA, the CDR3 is TGTGCCAGCAGCCCAGACCTCGACCCGATCTACGAGCAGTACTTC.

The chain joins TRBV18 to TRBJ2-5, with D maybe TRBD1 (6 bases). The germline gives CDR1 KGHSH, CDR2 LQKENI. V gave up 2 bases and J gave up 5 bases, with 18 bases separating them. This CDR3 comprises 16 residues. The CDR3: CASSPASLGARETQYF. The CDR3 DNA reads TGTGCCAGCTCACCAGCCAGCTTGGGGGCCCGGGAGACCCAGTACTTC.

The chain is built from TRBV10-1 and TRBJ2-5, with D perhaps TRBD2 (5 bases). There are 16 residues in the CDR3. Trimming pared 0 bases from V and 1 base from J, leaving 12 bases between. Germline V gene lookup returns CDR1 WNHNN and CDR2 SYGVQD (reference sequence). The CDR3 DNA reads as TGCGCCAGCAGTGAGTCGGGAGTCTGGGGCCAAGAGACCCAGTACTTC. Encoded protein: CASSESGVWGQETQYF.

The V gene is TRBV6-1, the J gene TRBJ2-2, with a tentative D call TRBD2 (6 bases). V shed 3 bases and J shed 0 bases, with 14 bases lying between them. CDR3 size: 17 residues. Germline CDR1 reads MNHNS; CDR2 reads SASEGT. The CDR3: CASSERAREANTGELFF. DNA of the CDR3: TGTGCCAGCAGTGAGAGGGCCAGGGAGGCGAACACCGGGGAGCTGTTTTTT.

The CDR3, as DNA: TGTGCCAGCAGCGGGGGGGACGGCAATCAGCCCCAGCATTTT. The encoded protein is CASSGGDGNQPQHF. The V gene is TRBV7-9, the J gene TRBJ1-5; D may be TRBD1 (5 bases). V lost 5 bases to trimming and J lost 2 bases, with 10 bases between them. The CDR3 is 14 amino acids. Looked up from germline, CDR1 is SEHNR and CDR2 is FQNEAQ (reference sequence).

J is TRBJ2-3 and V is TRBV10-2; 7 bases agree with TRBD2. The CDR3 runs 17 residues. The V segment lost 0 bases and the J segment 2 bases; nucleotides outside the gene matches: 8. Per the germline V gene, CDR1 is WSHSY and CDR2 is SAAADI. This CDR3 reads CASSESVRESYTDTQYF. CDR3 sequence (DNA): TGCGCCAGCAGTGAGTCCGTGCGGGAGAGTTACACAGATACGCAGTATTTT.

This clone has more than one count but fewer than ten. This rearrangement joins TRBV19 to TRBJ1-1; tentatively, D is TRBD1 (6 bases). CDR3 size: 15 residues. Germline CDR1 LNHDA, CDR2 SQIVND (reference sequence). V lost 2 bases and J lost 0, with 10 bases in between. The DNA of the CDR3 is TGTGCCAGTAGTATATTCGGACAGATGAACACTGAAGCTTTCTTT. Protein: CASSIFGQMNTEAFF.

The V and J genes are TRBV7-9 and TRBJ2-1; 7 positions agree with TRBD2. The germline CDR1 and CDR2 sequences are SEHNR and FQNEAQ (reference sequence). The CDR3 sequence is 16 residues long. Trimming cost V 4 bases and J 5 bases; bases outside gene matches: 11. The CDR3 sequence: CASSSGDYGKNNEQFF. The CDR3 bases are TGTGCCAGCAGCTCGGGGGACTACGGGAAGAACAATGAGCAGTTCTTC.

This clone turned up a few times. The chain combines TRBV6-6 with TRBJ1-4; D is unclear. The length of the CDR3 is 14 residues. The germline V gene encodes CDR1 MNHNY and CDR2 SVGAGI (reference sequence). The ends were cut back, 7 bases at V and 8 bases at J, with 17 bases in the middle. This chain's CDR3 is CASTIGPEGEKLFF. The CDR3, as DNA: TGTGCCAGCACCATCGGGCCCGAAGGGGAAAAACTGTTTTTT.

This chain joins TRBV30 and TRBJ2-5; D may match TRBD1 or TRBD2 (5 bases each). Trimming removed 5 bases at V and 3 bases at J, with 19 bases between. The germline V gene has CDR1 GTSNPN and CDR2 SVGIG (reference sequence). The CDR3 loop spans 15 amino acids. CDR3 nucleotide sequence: TGTGCCTGGTCAGACGTACTAGGGGTAGAAGAGACCCAGTACTTC. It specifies CAWSDVLGVEETQYF.

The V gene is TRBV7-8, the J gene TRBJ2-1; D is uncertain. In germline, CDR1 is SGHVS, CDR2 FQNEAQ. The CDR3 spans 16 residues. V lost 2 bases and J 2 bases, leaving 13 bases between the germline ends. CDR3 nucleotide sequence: TGTGCCAGCAGCTTACCCCCCCTGACCCCCTACAATGAGCAGTTCTTC. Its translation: CASSLPPLTPYNEQFF.

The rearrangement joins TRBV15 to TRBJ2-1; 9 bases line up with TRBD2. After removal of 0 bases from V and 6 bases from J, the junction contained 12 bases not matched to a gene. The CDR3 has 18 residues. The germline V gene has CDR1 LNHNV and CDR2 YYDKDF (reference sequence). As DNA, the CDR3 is TGTGCCACCAGCAGAGATGCGGTAGCGGGAGTGGCCGGCAATGAGCAGTTCTTC. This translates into CATSRDAVAGVAGNEQFF.

The CDR3 sequence is CSVTTVNTEAFF. CDR3 nucleotide sequence: TGCAGCGTCACAACAGTGAACACTGAAGCTTTCTTT. The rearrangement links TRBV29-1 to TRBJ1-1; no clear D. The CDR3 totals 12 residues. CDR1 is SQVTM, CDR2 ANQGSEA, per germline. V lost 6 bases and J 0 bases, leaving 8 bases between the germline ends.

The CDR3 nucleotides read TGTGCCAGTAGTATAGATAATAAGAGGGTGAACACTGAAGCTTTCTTT. As protein: CASSIDNKRVNTEAFF. The V gene is TRBV19, the J gene TRBJ1-1; D not certain. Germline assignment: CDR1 LNHDA and CDR2 SQIVND (reference sequence). The CDR3 runs to 16 residues. Trimming removed 0 bases from V and 0 bases from J, with 11 bases in between.

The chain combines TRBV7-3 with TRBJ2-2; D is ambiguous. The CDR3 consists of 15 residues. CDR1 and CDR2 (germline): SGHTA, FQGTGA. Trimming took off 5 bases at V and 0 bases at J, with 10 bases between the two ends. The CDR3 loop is CASSPSRANTGELFF. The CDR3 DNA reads TGTGCCAGCAGCCCCAGCAGAGCGAACACCGGGGAGCTGTTTTTT.

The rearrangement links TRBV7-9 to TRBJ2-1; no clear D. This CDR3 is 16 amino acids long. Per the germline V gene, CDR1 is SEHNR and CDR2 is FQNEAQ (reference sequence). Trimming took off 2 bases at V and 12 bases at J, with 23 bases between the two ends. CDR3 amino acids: CASSLTRNTPPTGQFF. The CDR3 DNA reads TGTGCCAGCAGCTTAACGAGAAACACCCCCCCTACGGGGCAGTTCTTC.

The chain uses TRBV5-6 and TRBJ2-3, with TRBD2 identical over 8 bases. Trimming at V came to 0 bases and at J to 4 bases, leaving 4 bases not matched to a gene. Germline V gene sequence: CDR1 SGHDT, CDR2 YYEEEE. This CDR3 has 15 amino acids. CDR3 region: CASSLVTGGPDTQYF. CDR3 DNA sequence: TGTGCCAGCAGCTTGGTGACGGGAGGGCCAGATACGCAGTATTTT.

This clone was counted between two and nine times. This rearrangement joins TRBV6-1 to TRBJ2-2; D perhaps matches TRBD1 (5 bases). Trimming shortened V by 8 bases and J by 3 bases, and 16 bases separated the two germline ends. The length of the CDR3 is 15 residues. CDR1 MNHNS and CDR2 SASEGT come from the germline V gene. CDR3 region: CASCMGLRDTGELFF. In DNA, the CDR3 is TGTGCCAGCTGCATGGGGCTCAGGGACACCGGGGAGCTGTTTTTT.

CDR3 DNA: TGTGCCAGCTATGACAGCTCTTTTTATCAGCCCCAGCATTTT. It specifies CASYDSSFYQPQHF. The rearrangement links TRBV6-1 to TRBJ1-5; maybe TRBD1 (5 bases). Trimming left V 8 bases short and J 5 bases short, with 16 bases between. Germline CDR1 MNHNS, CDR2 SASEGT. CDR3 length: 14 amino acids.

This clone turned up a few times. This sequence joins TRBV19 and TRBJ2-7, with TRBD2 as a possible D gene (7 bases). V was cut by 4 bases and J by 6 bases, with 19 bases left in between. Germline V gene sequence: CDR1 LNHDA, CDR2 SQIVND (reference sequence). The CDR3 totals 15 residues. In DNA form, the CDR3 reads TGTGCCAGTAGTACACACCCCGGGGGGCTCCTCGAGCAGTACTTC. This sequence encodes CASSTHPGGLLEQYF.

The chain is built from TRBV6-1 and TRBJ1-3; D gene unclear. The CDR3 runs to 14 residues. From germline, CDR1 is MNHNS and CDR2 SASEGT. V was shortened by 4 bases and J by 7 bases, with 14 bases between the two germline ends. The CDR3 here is CASSASAGRNTIYF. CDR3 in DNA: TGTGCCAGCAGTGCATCGGCCGGCAGGAACACCATATATTTT.

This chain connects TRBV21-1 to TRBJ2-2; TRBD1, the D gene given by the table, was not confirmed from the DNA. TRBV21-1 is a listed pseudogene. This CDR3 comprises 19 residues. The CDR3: CASSKGHRGFWDLTGELFF. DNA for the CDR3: TGTGCCAGCAGCAAGGGTCACAGGGGGTTCTGGGACCTAACCGGGGAGCTGTTTTTT.

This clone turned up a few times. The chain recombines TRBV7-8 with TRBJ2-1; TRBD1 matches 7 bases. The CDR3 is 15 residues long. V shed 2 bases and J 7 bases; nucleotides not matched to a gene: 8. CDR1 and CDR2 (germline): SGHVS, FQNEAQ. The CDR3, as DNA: TGTGCCAGCAGCTTAATATGGGGACAGCTAAATGAGCAGTTCTTC. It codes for CASSLIWGQLNEQFF.

In nucleotides, the CDR3 is TGTGCCAGCAGTAGGGGATCCGGCACAGATACGCAGTATTTT. This translates into CASSRGSGTDTQYF. This chain connects TRBV7-9 to TRBJ2-3; possibly TRBD1 for D (5 bases). Looked up from germline, CDR1 is SEHNR and CDR2 is FQNEAQ (reference sequence). The V gene lost 6 bases and the J gene lost 1 base, with 11 bases spanning the gap. This CDR3 contains 14 residues. Variable domain in full (rest from reference TRBV7-9 and TRBJ2-3): DTGVSQNPRHKITKRGQNVTFRCDPISEHNRLYWYRQTLGQGPEFLTYFQNEAQLEKSRLLSDRFSAERPKGSFSTLEIQRTEQGDSAMYLCASSRGSGTDTQYFGPGTRLTVL.

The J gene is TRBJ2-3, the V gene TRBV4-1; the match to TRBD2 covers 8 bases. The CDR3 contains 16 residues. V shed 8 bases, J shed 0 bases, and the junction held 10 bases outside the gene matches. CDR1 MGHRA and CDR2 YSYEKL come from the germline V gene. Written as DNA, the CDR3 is TGCGCCAGCGACGGGGTAGCGGGGCCAAGCACAGATACGCAGTATTTT. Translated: CASDGVAGPSTDTQYF.

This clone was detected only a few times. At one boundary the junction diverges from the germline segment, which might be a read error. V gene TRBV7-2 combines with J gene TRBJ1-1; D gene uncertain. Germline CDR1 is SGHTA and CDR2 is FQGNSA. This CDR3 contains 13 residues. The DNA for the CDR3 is TGTGCCAGCAGCTTAGCCGGGAACGCTGAAGCTTTCTTT. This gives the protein CASSLAGNAEAFF.